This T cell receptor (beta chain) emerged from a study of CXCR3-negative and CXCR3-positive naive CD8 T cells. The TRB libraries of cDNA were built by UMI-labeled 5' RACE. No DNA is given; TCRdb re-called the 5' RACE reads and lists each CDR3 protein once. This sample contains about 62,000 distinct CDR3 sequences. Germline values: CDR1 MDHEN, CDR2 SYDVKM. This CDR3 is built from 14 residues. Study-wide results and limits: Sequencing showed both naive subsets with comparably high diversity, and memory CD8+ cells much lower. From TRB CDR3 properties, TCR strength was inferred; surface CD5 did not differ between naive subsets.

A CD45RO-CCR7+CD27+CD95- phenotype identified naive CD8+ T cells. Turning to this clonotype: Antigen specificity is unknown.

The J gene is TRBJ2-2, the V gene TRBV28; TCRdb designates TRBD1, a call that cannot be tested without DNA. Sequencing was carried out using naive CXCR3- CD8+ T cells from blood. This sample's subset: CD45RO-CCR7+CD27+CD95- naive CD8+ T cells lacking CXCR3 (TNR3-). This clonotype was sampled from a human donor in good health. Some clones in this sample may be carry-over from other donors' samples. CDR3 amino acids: CAGAGQGFTGELFF. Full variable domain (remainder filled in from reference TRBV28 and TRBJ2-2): DVKVTQSSRYLVKRTGEKVFLECVQDMDHENMFWYRQDPGLGLRLIYFSYDVKMKEKGDIPEGYSVSREKKERFSLILESASTNQTSMYLCAGAGQGFTGELFFGEGSRLTVL.